This passage covers 27 T cell receptor beta chains from one sample sequenced in a study of blood T cell repertoires in COVID-19. Sequenced by immunoSEQ multiplex PCR; TCRdb stores in-frame clones only, minus some. The sample has hundreds of thousands of clones, around 88% seen once. The sequencing sample was made of peripheral blood. The source of these receptors is a woman younger than 45 with acute or convalescent COVID-19.

V usage is TRBV7-9 and J usage is TRBJ1-3; 8 positions match TRBD1. The CDR3 runs to 14 residues. CDR1 and CDR2 (germline): SEHNR, FQNEAQ (reference sequence). The V gene end was trimmed by 10 bases and the J gene end by 2 bases; junction bases not matched to a gene: 7. CDR3 DNA: TGTGCCAACCAGAAACAGGGGGCTGGAAACACCATATATTTT. It yields the protein CANQKQGAGNTIYF.

The chain couples TRBV6-5 to TRBJ1-1, with D maybe TRBD1 (6 bases). The CDR3 length is 15 residues. Germline CDR1 is MNHEY and CDR2 is SVGAGI. Trimming stripped 7 bases from V and 0 bases from J, with 15 bases between. CDR3 bases: TGTGCCAGCAACCCAACAGGGAACATGAACACTGAAGCTTTCTTT. Translation gives CASNPTGNMNTEAFF.

This clone was seen only once. The CDR3 DNA reads as TGTGCCAGCAGTGAAAAGGGACTATATTTTCCATATACGCAGTATTTT. This sequence encodes CASSEKGLYFPYTQYF. The J gene is TRBJ2-3, the V gene TRBV6-1; 7 nucleotides align to TRBD2. V dropped 2 bases and J dropped 7; count of bases not matched to a gene: 12. From germline, CDR1 is MNHNS and CDR2 SASEGT. The CDR3 runs to 16 residues.

This clone was detected only once. The CDR3 reads CASSVQGRPNTEAFF. The CDR3 DNA reads TGCGCCAGCAGCGTACAGGGGCGGCCGAACACTGAAGCTTTCTTT. This sequence joins TRBV5-1 and TRBJ1-1; 7 bases align to TRBD1. From germline, CDR1 is SGHRS and CDR2 YFSETQ. The J segment lost 1 base and the V segment lost 4 bases, leaving 7 bases of the junction unmatched. This CDR3 comprises 15 residues.

The V gene is TRBV23-1, the J gene TRBJ1-5; possibly TRBD1 for D (5 bases). TRBV23-1 is labeled an ORF, and its function is uncertain. The germline V and J ends were trimmed by 5 bases and 1 base, with 6 bases remaining between them. The length of the CDR3 is 13 residues. The CDR3 coding sequence is TGCGCCAGCAGTGGGGGGAGCAATCAGCCCCAGCATTTT. This sequence encodes CASSGGSNQPQHF.

The chain has TRBV1 and TRBJ1-2; TRBD1, the D gene given by the table, was not confirmed from the DNA. TRBV1 is classified as a pseudogene. The CDR3 loop spans 17 amino acids. The CDR3 spells CTSSPKPGHISNYGYTF. The CDR3 DNA is TGCACCAGCAGCCCTAAGCCGGGACACATATCTAACTATGGCTACACCTTC.

The chain links TRBV19 to TRBJ2-5; perhaps TRBD1 as D (5 bases). Per germline, CDR1 LNHDA and CDR2 SQIVND (reference sequence). Trimming took 3 bases from V and 5 from J, leaving 10 bases between them. The CDR3 is made up of 13 amino acids. CDR3 protein: CASSMSRVETQYF. The CDR3 DNA sequence: TGTGCCAGTAGTATGAGCAGGGTCGAGACCCAGTACTTC.

V gene TRBV30 combines with J gene TRBJ2-7; 9 nucleotides match TRBD1. CDR3 size: 13 residues. V trimming: 4 bases; J trimming: 7 bases; junction bases outside the gene matches: 8. The germline V gene has CDR1 GTSNPN and CDR2 SVGIG (reference sequence). The DNA of the CDR3 is TGTGCCTGGAACGTTAACAGGGGGCGTGAGCAGTACTTC. It codes for CAWNVNRGREQYF.

The chain carries TRBV5-1 and TRBJ2-1; D may be TRBD1 (5 bases). The CDR3 spans 12 residues. CDR1 and CDR2 (germline): SGHRS, YFSETQ. V gave up 0 bases and J gave up 7 bases, with 5 bases separating them. CDR3 nucleotide sequence: TGCGCCAGCAGCTTGGAGGGGAATGAGCAGTTCTTC. Its translation is CASSLEGNEQFF.

The chain has TRBV4-2 and TRBJ1-2; D is possibly TRBD1 (5 bases). Germline CDR1 reads LGHNA; CDR2 reads YNFKEQ. Trimming shortened V by 1 base and J by 4 bases, and 10 bases separated the two germline ends. This CDR3 region has 14 residues. DNA of the CDR3: TGTGCCAGCAGCCAAGGATCAGGGTTCTATGGCTACACCTTC. It yields the protein CASSQGSGFYGYTF.

The chain employs TRBV5-1 and TRBJ1-4; 8 bases line up with TRBD1. Germline V gene data show CDR1 as SGHRS and CDR2 as YFSETQ. Unmatched junction bases numbered 10, after V lost 4 bases and J lost 8 bases. This CDR3 is 15 amino acids long. The DNA of the CDR3 is TGCGCCAGCAGCCCCCCGACAGGGGAAGGCGAAAAACTGTTTTTT. This gives the protein CASSPPTGEGEKLFF.

The V gene is TRBV28, the J gene TRBJ2-5, with 8 positions matching TRBD2. The CDR3 is 16 residues long. Trimming at V came to 3 bases and at J to 2 bases, leaving 8 bases not matched to a gene. Germline CDR1 and CDR2: MDHEN and SYDVKM. CDR3 nucleotide sequence: TGTGCCAGCAGTTTCTCCCCGCGGGGGGTACAAGAGACCCAGTACTTC. Residues: CASSFSPRGVQETQYF.

This clone was picked up one time. The chain has TRBV14 and TRBJ2-5; 11 bases agree with TRBD1. Germline loops: CDR1 SGHDN, CDR2 FVKESK. The CDR3 consists of 17 residues. Trimming removed 1 base from V and 5 bases from J; junction bases left unmatched: 9. The CDR3 reads CASSQGGTGGSWETQYF. CDR3 nucleotides: TGTGCCAGCAGCCAAGGAGGGACAGGGGGATCTTGGGAGACCCAGTACTTC.

The CDR3 here is CASSQERREFYNEQFF. The CDR3 bases are TGCGCCAGCAGCCAAGAAAGGAGGGAGTTCTACAATGAGCAGTTCTTC. The rearrangement uses TRBV4-1 and TRBJ2-1; D possibly corresponds to TRBD2 (6 bases). Germline assignment: CDR1 MGHRA and CDR2 YSYEKL. The CDR3 has 16 residues. V was clipped by 0 bases and J by 3 bases, with 12 bases between them.

V gene TRBV29-1 combines with J gene TRBJ2-7; TRBD1 agrees at 9 bases. This CDR3 has 14 residues. After removal of 4 bases from V and 0 bases from J, the junction contained 4 bases not matched to a gene. Germline CDR1 and CDR2: SQVTM and ANQGSEA. The CDR3 reads CSVVGTGISYEQYF. DNA for the CDR3: TGCAGCGTTGTTGGGACAGGGATCTCCTACGAGCAGTACTTC.

The rearrangement uses TRBV2 and TRBJ1-6, with 7 bases aligning to TRBD1. From germline, CDR1 is SNHLY and CDR2 FYNNEI. The ends lost 9 bases at V and 9 bases at J; junction bases unmatched: 11. The CDR3 has 14 residues. As DNA, the CDR3 is TGTGCCAGTAGTAGACAGGGCTCATTTTCACCCCTCCACTTT. It is translated as CASSRQGSFSPLHF.

On this clone itself: Other DNA sequences within the sample encode an identical CDR3. The CDR3 DNA sequence: TGTGCCAGCAGTTTCAGGGGCTCTGGGGCCAACGTCCTGACTTTC. Translating gives CASSFRGSGANVLTF. V and J are TRBV27 and TRBJ2-6; D is perhaps TRBD1 (6 bases). V was shortened by 3 bases and J by 0 bases, with 6 bases between the two germline ends. This CDR3 has 15 residues. CDR1 MNHEY and CDR2 SMNVEV come from the germline V gene (reference sequence).

The rearrangement joins TRBV4-1 to TRBJ2-3, with 8 bases lining up with TRBD2. Per the germline V gene, CDR1 is MGHRA and CDR2 is YSYEKL. V gave up 1 base and J gave up 1 base; unmatched junction bases: 4. There are 16 residues in the CDR3. The DNA of the CDR3 is TGCGCCAGCAGCCAAGGGGGACTAGGGCGCACAGATACGCAGTATTTT. Translated: CASSQGGLGRTDTQYF.

The CDR3 sequence: CASSLPHKTGENYGYTF. The CDR3 DNA follows: TGTGCCAGCAGCTTACCACATAAGACAGGGGAGAACTATGGCTACACCTTC. The V gene is TRBV11-3, the J gene TRBJ1-2; 8 bases fit TRBD1. J gave up 2 bases and V 2 bases, and 10 bases lay outside the gene matches. The CDR3 consists of 17 residues. Looked up from germline, CDR1 is SGHNT and CDR2 is YENEEA.

This sequence joins TRBV7-9 and TRBJ2-5, with D possibly TRBD2 on 6 matching bases. Germline V gene lookup returns CDR1 SEHNR and CDR2 FQNEAQ (reference sequence). This CDR3 comprises 14 residues. Trimming removed 2 bases from V and 5 bases from J, with 12 bases in between. CDR3 nucleotides: TGTGCCAGCAGCTTATCGGGGGTCGGGGAGACCCAGTACTTC. Its protein product is CASSLSGVGETQYF.

The chain links TRBV5-1 to TRBJ2-3; 10 bases agree with TRBD2. CDR3 length: 16 residues. Germline CDR1 and CDR2: SGHRS and YFSETQ. With 1 base clipped from V and 2 bases from J, the junction kept 4 bases outside the gene matches. CDR3 amino acids: CASSLKTSGPTDTQYF. The CDR3 DNA is TGCGCCAGCAGCTTGAAGACTAGCGGGCCCACAGATACGCAGTATTTT.

The chain employs TRBV5-1 and TRBJ1-1; D may be TRBD1 (5 bases). This CDR3 contains 14 residues. Germline values: CDR1 SGHRS, CDR2 YFSETQ. V dropped 4 bases and J dropped 1 base, with 11 bases sitting between them. CDR3 DNA: TGCGCCAGCAGCACCGACAGTTCGAACACTGAAGCTTTCTTT. Its translation is CASSTDSSNTEAFF.

On this clone itself: The same CDR3 is also encoded by other DNA sequences in this sample. The V and J genes are TRBV4-1 and TRBJ2-5; possibly TRBD2 for D (5 bases). V was cut by 0 bases and J by 2 bases, with 7 bases left in between. The length of the CDR3 is 14 residues. CDR1 is MGHRA, CDR2 YSYEKL, per germline. The DNA of the CDR3 is TGCGCCAGCAGCCAAGATCCGGGACAAGAGACCCAGTACTTC. It yields the protein CASSQDPGQETQYF.

The genes are TRBV30 and TRBJ2-7; 15 nucleotides match TRBD2. Germline V gene sequence: CDR1 GTSNPN, CDR2 SVGIG (reference sequence). V lost 0 bases and J lost 9; bases outside the gene matches: 6. This CDR3 region has 15 residues. CDR3 loop: CAWSVRTSGGAGQYF. CDR3 in DNA: TGTGCCTGGAGTGTACGGACTAGCGGGGGGGCCGGGCAGTACTTC.

The chain uses TRBV5-4 and TRBJ1-1; 9 nucleotides align to TRBD1. Germline assignment: CDR1 SGHNT and CDR2 YYREEE (reference sequence). CDR3 size: 18 residues. After removal of 0 bases from V and 3 bases from J, the junction contained 12 bases not matched to a gene. The CDR3 protein is CASSLGPPRDRVDTEAFF. Here the CDR3 DNA reads TGTGCCAGCAGCTTGGGGCCCCCTCGGGACAGGGTTGACACTGAAGCTTTCTTT. Variable domain in full (rest from reference TRBV5-4 and TRBJ1-1): ETGVTQSPTHLIKTRGQQVTLRCSSQSGHNTVSWYQQALGQGPQFIFQYYREEENGRGNFPPRFSGLQFPNYSSELNVNALELDDSALYLCASSLGPPRDRVDTEAFFGQGTRLTVV.

The chain links TRBV5-6 to TRBJ1-2; 7 bases fit TRBD1. The CDR3 spans 13 residues. Germline CDR1 is SGHDT and CDR2 is YYEEEE. The V gene end was trimmed by 3 bases and the J gene end by 5 bases; junction bases not matched to a gene: 4. The CDR3 reads CASSSGTDYGYTF. For the CDR3, the DNA is TGTGCCAGCAGCTCGGGGACAGATTATGGCTACACCTTC.

The rearrangement links TRBV7-9 to TRBJ2-2; 9 bases fit TRBD2. The length of the CDR3 is 14 residues. V trimming: 4 bases; J trimming: 7 bases; junction bases outside the gene matches: 4. Germline V gene data show CDR1 as SEHNR and CDR2 as FQNEAQ (reference sequence). The CDR3 here is CASSSLAGFGELFF. CDR3 DNA sequence: TGTGCCAGCAGCTCGCTAGCGGGGTTCGGGGAGCTGTTTTTT.